The rows below give T cell receptor beta chains drawn from one sample of a study of CD8 T cells in ankylosing spondylitis. Using its own MiXCR run on the 5' RACE reads, TCRdb lists one record per CDR3 protein. The sample has approximately 240,000 distinct CDR3 sequences; over 9.5% are singletons. The sequenced sample consisted of blood, either unsorted or a sorted T cell fraction (not recorded which). These receptors all stem from a male donor with ankylosing spondylitis or in good health (not recorded which). Each CDR3 is given with its conserved first and last residue. D genes are given only for firm matches. Not all rows give a size; the values are once, few, many and, for expanded clones, a class.

TRBD1 | many | TRBJ2-7 | TRBV11-2 | CASRHPRTGVQEQYF | TGTGCCAGCCGCCACCCCCGGACAGGGGTTCAGGAGCAGTACTTC
. | . | TRBJ1-5 | TRBV19 | CASSIGGPVNQPQHF | TGTGCCAGTAGTATAGGGGGGCCGGTAAATCAGCCCCAGCATTTT
. | few | TRBJ1-6 | TRBV10-3 | CAISDPYDSPLHF | TGTGCCATCAGTGACCCCTATGATTCACCCCTCCACTTT
. | many | TRBJ2-1 | TRBV30 | CAWSVPGPSHNEQFF | TGTGCCTGGAGTGTACCCGGGCCCAGCCACAATGAGCAGTTCTTC
. | many | TRBJ1-5 | TRBV6-1 | CASSLSSGQPQHF | TGTGCCAGCAGCCTCAGCTCCGGTCAGCCCCAGCATTTT
TRBD1 | many | TRBJ2-7 | TRBV12-3/TRBV12-4 | CASSSETGASYEQYF | TGTGCCAGCAGTTCAGAGACAGGGGCCTCCTACGAGCAGTACTTC
TRBD2 | many | TRBJ2-2 | TRBV25-1 | CASSEYRGGPNTGELFF | TGTGCCAGCAGTGAATATCGGGGGGGACCGAACACCGGGGAGCTGTTTTTT
TRBD1 | many | TRBJ1-1 | TRBV27 | CATQDRGLNTEAFF | TGTGCCACTCAAGACAGGGGCTTGAACACTGAAGCTTTCTTT
. | . | TRBJ2-2 | TRBV12-3/TRBV12-4 | CASSLAGGRDGELFF | TGTGCCAGCAGTTTAGCGGGGGGGCGCGACGGGGAGCTGTTTTTT
. | . | TRBJ2-7 | TRBV5-4 | CASSLDRGPNAQYF | TGTGCCAGCAGCTTGGATCGGGGGCCCAACGCGCAGTACTTC
. | few | TRBJ2-7 | TRBV7-9 | CASHEETGAGGYEQYF | TGTGCCAGCCACGAAGAGACAGGGGCCGGGGGGTACGAGCAGTACTTC
TRBD2 | many | TRBJ2-2 | TRBV19 | CASAGLVDTAGELFF | TGTGCCAGCGCTGGACTAGTTGATACGGCCGGGGAGCTGTTTTTT
TRBD2 | many | TRBJ2-7 | TRBV14 | CASSQVAGVDLSYEQYF | TGTGCCAGCAGCCAAGTAGCGGGCGTCGACCTATCCTACGAGCAGTACTTC
. | many | TRBJ2-7 | TRBV7-9 | CASSATQGKYEQYF | TGTGCCAGCAGCGCGACGCAGGGAAAGTACGAGCAGTACTTC
. | . | TRBJ2-1 | TRBV7-9 | CASSISSGPSPYNEQFF | TGTGCCAGCAGCATATCCAGCGGGCCCAGCCCCTACAATGAGCAGTTCTTC
. | few | TRBJ2-7 | TRBV7-9 | CASSEYRAEGSYEQYF | TGTGCCAGCAGCGAATACAGGGCAGAGGGCTCCTACGAGCAGTACTTC
. | once | TRBJ1-1 | TRBV12-3/TRBV12-4 | CASSLGPGRVNTEAFF | TGTGCCAGCAGTTTAGGTCCCGGCAGGGTGAACACTGAAGCTTTCTTT
TRBD1 | . | TRBJ1-6 | TRBV7-2 | CTSSSGQGNNSPLHF | TGTACCAGCAGCTCCGGACAGGGCAATAATTCACCCCTCCACTTT
. | many | TRBJ1-2 | TRBV20-1 | CSAAGRAFNYGYTF | TGCAGTGCCGCGGGGAGGGCCTTTAACTATGGCTACACCTTC
. | many | TRBJ1-2 | TRBV20-1 | CSAIVRRAYGYTF | TGCAGTGCTATTGTCCGGAGGGCCTATGGCTACACCTTC
. | many | TRBJ2-6 | TRBV5-1 | CASSWGSGAGANVLTF | TGCGCCAGCAGCTGGGGGTCGGGAGCTGGGGCCAACGTCCTGACTTTC
TRBD2 | many | TRBJ2-7 | TRBV7-9 | CASSLGREPYEQYF | TGTGCCAGCAGCTTAGGGCGGGAGCCCTACGAGCAGTACTTC
. | few | TRBJ1-2 | TRBV5-4 | CASSLDRAGYGYTF | TGTGCCAGCAGCTTGGACCGCGCAGGCTATGGCTACACCTTC
. | many | TRBJ1-3 | TRBV5-1 | CASSLDAGNSGNTIYF | TGCGCCAGCAGCTTGGACGCCGGCAACTCTGGAAACACCATATATTTT
TRBD2 | many | TRBJ2-7 | TRBV7-9 | CASTERGGSSYEQYF | TGTGCCAGCACCGAGAGGGGAGGGAGCTCCTACGAGCAGTACTTC